This T cell receptor (beta chain) was documented in a study of radiation and T cells in renal cell carcinoma. Measured with immunoSEQ multiplex PCR; TCRdb has only the in-frame clones, and not every one. Among some 10,000 clones listed, around 63% were seen once. This CDR3 comprises 14 residues. CDR1 and CDR2 (germline): LNHDA, SQIVND (reference sequence). V was clipped by 5 bases and J by 5 bases, with 15 bases between them. This clone was recorded once. Specified treatment: 15 Gy SBRT to primary tumor, nephrectomy 4 weeks later. The sequence derives from a woman between 50 and 59 years old with renal cell carcinoma. The sample consisted of tumor tissue, taken from a patient whose treatment included radiotherapy and nephrectomy. The V and J genes are TRBV19 and TRBJ1-1; no definite D call. CDR3 nucleotides: TGTGCCAGTAGTTTGAAGGGAGTCGAGACTGAAGCTTTCTTT. It yields the protein CASSLKGVETEAFF.